This TCR beta chain was retrieved from a study of neurological immune-mediated disorders. This clonotype was seen at least ten times. The method for making cDNA was 5'RACE, and it used 10-nucleotide random UMIs. Using its own MiXCR run on the 5' RACE reads, TCRdb lists one record per CDR3 protein. Found here are 65,000 to 85,000 distinct CDR3 sequences, approximately 6% of them singletons; the top ten hold 7.9%. Stated time point: longitudinal time-point 2. Source material was 2 million unsorted PBMCs, stored at -80 °C in RNAlater. The source of this sequence is a woman aged 55-70 years with multiple sclerosis. Sequencing was performed on PBMCs.

The CDR3 loop is CASGPQGGTDTQYF. CDR3 coding DNA: TGTGCTAGTGGACCGCAGGGGGGCACAGATACGCAGTATTTT. The rearrangement joins TRBV12-5 to TRBJ2-3; 7 bases agree with TRBD1. The V gene's germline CDR1 is LGHNT and CDR2 FRNRAP. The CDR3 contains 14 residues. With 6 bases clipped from V and 1 base from J, the junction kept 4 bases outside the gene matches.